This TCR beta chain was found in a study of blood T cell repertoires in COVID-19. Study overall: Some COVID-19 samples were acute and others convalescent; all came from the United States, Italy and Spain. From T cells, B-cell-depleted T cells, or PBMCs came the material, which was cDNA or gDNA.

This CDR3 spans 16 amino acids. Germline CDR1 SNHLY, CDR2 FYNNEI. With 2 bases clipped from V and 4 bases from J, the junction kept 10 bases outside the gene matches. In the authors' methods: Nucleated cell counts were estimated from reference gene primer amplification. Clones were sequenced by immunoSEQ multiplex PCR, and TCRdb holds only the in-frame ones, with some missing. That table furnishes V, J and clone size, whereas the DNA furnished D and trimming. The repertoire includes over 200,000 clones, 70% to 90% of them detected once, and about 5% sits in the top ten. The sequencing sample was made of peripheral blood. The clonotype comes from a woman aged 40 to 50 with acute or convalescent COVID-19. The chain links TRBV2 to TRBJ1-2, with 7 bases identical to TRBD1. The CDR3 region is CASSESSGQFLYGYTF. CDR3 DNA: TGTGCCAGCAGTGAAAGTTCGGGACAGTTCCTCTATGGCTACACCTTC.